These T cell receptor beta chains were read from a single sample in a study of blood T cells in healthy people across ages. MiXCR, run by TCRdb on the 5' RACE reads, gives a single entry per CDR3 protein. Among 1,500,000 or so distinct CDR3 sequences, around 55% were seen once, and the ten largest hold roughly 7%. The sample consisted of blood. The receptors originated from a man in his late teens or twenties in good health. Each CDR3 is given with its conserved first and last residue. D genes are given only for firm matches. Part of the rows lack a size; the others show once, few, many or a class for expanded clones.

>TRBJ2-5|few|TRBV6-1|TRBD1
TGTGCCAGCAGGACAGGGTTCCAAGAGACCCAGTACTTC
CASRTGFQETQYF
>TRBJ1-1|once|TRBV7-2|TRBD1
TGTGCCAGCAGCTCGGGGGACAGGGTTTATACTGAAGCTTTCTTT
CASSSGDRVYTEAFF
>TRBJ1-5|few|TRBV28|TRBD1
TGTGCCAGCAGACCTACAGGGGGCAATCAGCCCCAGCATTTT
CASRPTGGNQPQHF
>TRBJ2-1|NA|TRBV3-1|TRBD1
TGTGCCAGCAGCCCGAGACAGGGTTTCTACAATGAGCAGTTCTTC
CASSPRQGFYNEQFF
>TRBJ2-1|NA|TRBV4-3|NA
TGCGCCAGCAGCCAAGGAGGGGGGGTCTACAATGAGCAGTTCTTC
CASSQGGGVYNEQFF
>TRBJ1-2|NA|TRBV4-1|NA
TGCGCCAGCAGCCTATCTACCACGAGGGTAGTGGAGAACTATGGCTACACCTTC
CASSLSTTRVVENYGYTF
>TRBJ1-1|NA|TRBV5-6|NA
TGTGCCAGCAGCCAACACGGGACGGTGAACACTGAAGCTTTCTTT
CASSQHGTVNTEAFF
>TRBJ2-1|NA|TRBV27|NA
TGTGCCAGCAAACAATGGGATGAGCAGTTCTTC
CASKQWDEQFF
>TRBJ2-1|NA|TRBV2|TRBD2
TGTGCCAGCAGGAAAACTAGCGGGTCTCATGAGCAGTTCTTC
CASRKTSGSHEQFF
>TRBJ2-5|NA|TRBV5-4|NA
TGTGCCAGCAGCTTGGAGGGCCAGAGAGGGCAAGAGACCCAGTACTTC
CASSLEGQRGQETQYF
>TRBJ2-2|NA|TRBV4-2|TRBD1
TGTGCCAGCAGCCCTACAGGACAGGGCTGGGCCGGGGAGCTGTTTTTT
CASSPTGQGWAGELFF
>TRBJ2-7|few|TRBV20-1|NA
TGCAGTGCTAGAGATCAGACCAGAGTCTACGAGCAGTACTTC
CSARDQTRVYEQYF
>TRBJ2-7|NA|TRBV29-1|TRBD1
TGCAGCGTTGTTGATCCCGGACAGGGATCCTACGAGCAGTACTTC
CSVVDPGQGSYEQYF
>TRBJ2-1|NA|TRBV12-3/TRBV12-4|TRBD2
TGTGCCAGTAAGGGGACTACCTACAATGAGCAGTTCTTC
CASKGTTYNEQFF
>TRBJ2-2|NA|TRBV7-8|TRBD2
TGTGCCAGCGGACTAGGAATAGTGGAGCTGTTTTTT
CASGLGIVELFF
>TRBJ2-5|NA|TRBV20-1|NA
TGCAGTGCTAGATTGGGGGGACAGACCCAGTACTTC
CSARLGGQTQYF
>TRBJ1-5|NA|TRBV10-3|TRBD1
TGTGCCATCAGTGACTCAGGGGGCCATAGCAATCAGCCCCAGCATTTT
CAISDSGGHSNQPQHF
>TRBJ2-1|NA|TRBV13|NA
TGTGCCAGCAGCTTAATAAGTGGACAGTACAATGAGCAGTTCTTC
CASSLISGQYNEQFF
>TRBJ2-3|NA|TRBV5-1|NA
TGCGCCAGCACCCGACAGAACACAGATACGCAGTATTTT
CASTRQNTDTQYF
>TRBJ1-1|NA|TRBV6-5|NA
TGTGCCAACAGCCTCAAGACTATAAACACTGAAGCTTTCTTT
CANSLKTINTEAFF
>TRBJ2-3|NA|TRBV10-1|NA
TGCGCCAGCAGTGAGTCGGGGAACACAGATACGCAGTATTTT
CASSESGNTDTQYF
>TRBJ2-3|NA|TRBV27|NA
TGTGCCAGCACCAAATACACCTCTAGCACAGATACGCAGTATTTT
CASTKYTSSTDTQYF
>TRBJ2-7|few|TRBV4-2|NA
TGTGCCAGCAGCCAAGACCTTGCGGGGGCAGCCTCCAGCGAGCAGTACTTC
CASSQDLAGAASSEQYF
>TRBJ2-7|once|TRBV10-3|TRBD2
TGTGCCATCGGGGCAATCTTGAGAGCGGGAGGAATCAACGAGCAGTACTTC
CAIGAILRAGGINEQYF
>TRBJ2-7|once|TRBV9|NA
TGTGCCAGCAGCGGACCAGGGTCGGCCGAGCAGTACTTC
CASSGPGSAEQYF
>TRBJ2-7|NA|TRBV5-1|TRBD2
TGCGCCAGCAGCATACGAGCGGGGTTGAGTTCCTACGAGCAGTACTTC
CASSIRAGLSSYEQYF
>TRBJ1-2|NA|TRBV29-1|NA
TGCAGCGTCGCCGACAACATAAAAGGCTGCACCTTC
CSVADNIKGCTF
>TRBJ2-5|NA|TRBV27|NA
TGTGCCAGCAGTTTATTGGGTACCTTAAAGACCCAGTACTTC
CASSLLGTLKTQYF
>TRBJ1-1|once|TRBV6-5|NA
TGTGCCAGCCGGGAGGGGGTGAACACTGAAGCTTTCTTT
CASREGVNTEAFF
>TRBJ2-6|few|TRBV7-2|NA
TGTGCCAGCAGCTCCCGAACCCAGACTGGGGCCAACGTCCTGACTTTC
CASSSRTQTGANVLTF
>TRBJ1-5|NA|TRBV10-3|NA
TGTGCCATCAGTGAGTCAGCGACGGCTCGGGCAGGGAGTGGGCCCCAGCATTTT
CAISESATARAGSGPQHF
>TRBJ2-7|NA|TRBV20-1|TRBD1
TGCAGTGCTAGGCCTAGGACAGGGGTTACCTACGAGCAGTACTTC
CSARPRTGVTYEQYF
>TRBJ2-2|few|TRBV4-2|NA
TGTGCCAGCAGCCAACTTTCCGGGGAGCTGTTTTTT
CASSQLSGELFF
>TRBJ1-5|NA|TRBV2|NA
TGTGCCAGCAGTGCGGTAGGGGCCCAGCATTTT
CASSAVGAQHF
>TRBJ2-5|few|TRBV24-1|NA
TGTGCCACCAGTGATGAGACAACATCGGAGACCCAGTACTTC
CATSDETTSETQYF
>TRBJ2-3|NA|TRBV4-2|TRBD2
TGTGCCAGCAGCCACACGGGACTAGCGGGGGGGTTAAACACAGATACGCAGTATTTT
CASSHTGLAGGLNTDTQYF
>TRBJ1-1|NA|TRBV6-6|NA
TGTGCCAGCAGTAACATGAACACTGAAGCTTTCTTT
CASSNMNTEAFF
>TRBJ2-3|NA|TRBV27|NA
TGTGCCAGCAGTGAGTCGGCAGATACGCAGTATTTT
CASSESADTQYF
>TRBJ1-2|NA|TRBV7-9|NA
TGTGCCTGCAGCTCTGATATTGGGTATGGCTACACCTTC
CACSSDIGYGYTF
>TRBJ2-4|few|TRBV3-1|TRBD1
TGTGCCAGCAGCCGAAGCATCGGGACAGGGGACATTCAGTACTTC
CASSRSIGTGDIQYF
>TRBJ1-5|NA|TRBV12-3/TRBV12-4|TRBD1
TGTGCCAGCAGTTCAACAACAGGGGGCCAGCCCCAGCATTTT
CASSSTTGGQPQHF
>TRBJ2-3|NA|TRBV7-7|TRBD1
TGTGCTAGCAGCTTAGCGCGGACAGGTACGCAGTATTTT
CASSLARTGTQYF
>TRBJ2-7|NA|TRBV7-9|NA
TGTGCCGGCAGCTTCGACAGCTACGAGCAGTACTTC
CAGSFDSYEQYF
>TRBJ2-1|NA|TRBV4-2|NA
TGTGCCAGCAGCCCTCGCGAGGGAGCGTGGGACAATGAGCAGTTCTTC
CASSPREGAWDNEQFF
>TRBJ2-3|NA|TRBV4-1|TRBD2
TGCGCCAGCAGCCAGACCGGGACTAGCGCAGATACGCAGTATTTT
CASSQTGTSADTQYF
>TRBJ2-1|NA|TRBV6-4|NA
TGTGCCAGCGGCGACAGTTACAATGAGCAGTTCTTC
CASGDSYNEQFF
>TRBJ1-2|NA|TRBV28|NA
TGTGCCAGCAGTTTAACCGGCTGGGGTGGCTACACCTTC
CASSLTGWGGYTF
>TRBJ2-3|NA|TRBV29-1|NA
TGCAGCGTTGTGCCGACCTCCACAGATACGCAGTATTTT
CSVVPTSTDTQYF
>TRBJ2-7|NA|TRBV5-1|TRBD2
TGCGCCAGCAGCTCAGCGGGAGAGTACGCCTACGAGCAGTACTTC
CASSSAGEYAYEQYF
>TRBJ2-1|NA|TRBV24-1|TRBD1
TGTGCCACCAGCCCCGGGACAGGATACAATGAGCAGTTCTTC
CATSPGTGYNEQFF
>TRBJ2-4|NA|TRBV5-5|NA
TGTGCCAGCAGCCAACTGGTTCGGGGGGCAAACATTCAGTACTTC
CASSQLVRGANIQYF
>TRBJ2-7|NA|TRBV7-8|NA
TGTGCCAGCAGCTTAAATCTAGGGGCTTCAACAATCTACGAGCAGTACTTC
CASSLNLGASTIYEQYF
>TRBJ1-1|NA|TRBV20-1|TRBD1
TGCAGTGCCCAAAGGGACAGGGGGCCTCGGGGGGCTGAAGCTTTCTTT
CSAQRDRGPRGAEAFF
>TRBJ2-1|NA|TRBV20-1|TRBD2
TGCAGTGCCGGACCTACTAGCGGGGTTTACAATGAGCAGTTCTTC
CSAGPTSGVYNEQFF
>TRBJ2-2|once|TRBV4-3|NA
TGCGCCAGCAGCCAAGACGCAGGGAACACCGGGGAGCTGTTTTTT
CASSQDAGNTGELFF
>TRBJ2-1|NA|TRBV20-1|NA
TGCAGTGCTAGAGATAAGAGCAGGGTTACCTACAATGAGCAGTTCTTC
CSARDKSRVTYNEQFF